This TCR beta chain came from a study of regulatory T cells in long-lasting Graves disease. The study's findings and limits: With persistent disease, TRBV28, TRBJ1-2 and TRBJ2-5 were the favored segments.

CDR3 regions were amplified by Arm-PCR using iRepertoire HTBI primers to build TCR beta libraries. TCRdb ran MiXCR on the multiplex PCR reads and lists one entry per CDR3 protein. Of around 420,000 distinct CDR3 sequences listed, about a sixth are singletons. Notes on this clonotype: The antigen remains unidentified.

As for time point: newly diagnosed GD, antithyroid drugs for less than 3 months. Extracted RNA from PBMCs served as the source of the TCR library. The CDR3 runs to 12 residues. Trimming pared 7 bases from V and 5 bases from J, leaving 12 bases between. CDR1 is GTSNPN and CDR2 is SVGIG in the germline V gene (reference sequence). The gene calls are TRBV30 and TRBJ1-5; tentatively, D is TRBD1 (5 bases). The sequence derives from a female donor with Graves disease. The sequencing here drew on peripheral blood mononuclear cells (PBMCs), taken at new diagnosis, from a patient treated with antithyroid drugs. In nucleotides, the CDR3 is TGTGCCTTCAGGTGGGGCGATCAGCCCCAGCATTTT. It encodes CAFRWGDQPQHF.